The 27 T cell receptor beta chains below come from one sample, sequenced in a study of identical twins. TCRdb re-called the 5' RACE reads with MiXCR, one entry per CDR3 protein. The table records roughly 1.6 million distinct CDR3 sequences, around a third of them present only once. The sample comprised cord blood. Receptors were obtained from a newborn girl in good health.

The J gene is TRBJ2-4, the V gene TRBV6-2 or TRBV6-3; 8 bases fit TRBD1. The closer fit of TRBJ2-7 to the DNA end suggests the J call may be wrong. Per the germline V gene, CDR1 is MNHEY and CDR2 is SVGEGT. The length of the CDR3 is 14 residues. In DNA form, the CDR3 reads TGTGCCAGCAGTATTTCGACAGGGGACCACGAGCAGTACTTC. This encodes CASSISTGDHEQYF.

V is TRBV7-2 and J is TRBJ2-7, with 7 positions matching TRBD2. Trimming removed 2 bases from V and 3 bases from J; junction bases left unmatched: 7. The germline V gene has CDR1 SGHTA and CDR2 FQGNSA. The length of the CDR3 is 15 residues. The CDR3 sequence: CASSLSSSGVYEQYF. CDR3 nucleotide sequence: TGTGCCAGCAGCTTATCTTCTAGCGGCGTCTACGAGCAGTACTTC.

The rearrangement uses TRBV7-2 and TRBJ2-1; 9 positions agree with TRBD2. The CDR3 consists of 16 residues. With V trimmed by 4 bases and J by 8 bases, 12 bases remained unmatched. Germline loops: CDR1 SGHTA, CDR2 FQGNSA. The CDR3 is CASSWLAGSMSDEQFF. DNA for the CDR3: TGTGCCAGCAGCTGGCTAGCGGGGTCCATGTCGGATGAGCAGTTCTTC.

The genes are TRBV6-6 and TRBJ1-4; possibly TRBD1 for D (5 bases). The V gene lost 5 bases and the J gene lost 8 bases, with 15 bases spanning the gap. The CDR3 is 14 residues long. Germline assignment: CDR1 MNHNY and CDR2 SVGAGI (reference sequence). CDR3 DNA: TGTGCCAGCAGTCCTAAGAGGTGGGGCGAAAAACTGTTTTTT. It yields the protein CASSPKRWGEKLFF.

This rearrangement joins TRBV5-5 to TRBJ1-6, with 11 nucleotides matching TRBD1. The CDR3 length is 15 residues. Trimming at V came to 0 bases and at J to 9 bases, leaving 2 bases not matched to a gene. Germline values: CDR1 SGHKS, CDR2 YYEKEE (reference sequence). CDR3 amino acids: CASSLGGQGASPLHF. CDR3 coding DNA: TGTGCCAGCAGCTTGGGCGGACAGGGGGCTTCACCCCTCCACTTT.

The chain recombines TRBV10-2 with TRBJ1-4; D ambiguous. Germline CDR1 is WSHSY and CDR2 is SAAADI. The CDR3 is 17 amino acids. Trimming cost V 2 bases and J 0 bases, with 13 bases left between them. CDR3 protein: CASSEHGTVATNEKLFF. The DNA of the CDR3 is TGCGCCAGCAGTGAGCACGGAACAGTTGCAACTAATGAAAAACTGTTTTTT.

This clonotype has only a few counts. The rearrangement links TRBV5-1 to TRBJ2-1; 9 bases fit TRBD1. The V and J ends lost 7 bases and 5 bases, in that order; junction bases with no gene match: 7. The CDR3 loop spans 14 amino acids. Per the germline V gene, CDR1 is SGHRS and CDR2 is YFSETQ. CDR3 amino acids: CASGLWDRDNEQFF. For the CDR3, the DNA is TGCGCCAGCGGCCTATGGGACAGGGACAATGAGCAGTTCTTC.

This clonotype has more than one count but fewer than ten. V gene TRBV6-1 combines with J gene TRBJ2-3; 10 bases line up with TRBD2. The V gene's germline CDR1 is MNHNS and CDR2 SASEGT. The CDR3 spans 15 residues. J was trimmed by 6 bases and V by 4 bases; bases with no gene match: 7. DNA of the CDR3: TGTGCCAGCAGTGTTGCTAGCGGGAGCTCGGATACGCAGTATTTT. It is translated as CASSVASGSSDTQYF.

In the case of this clonotype: It is likely a read error: a sequence one base away is far more abundant. V and J are TRBV20-1 and TRBJ1-2; 10 bases are a match to TRBD1. Looked up from germline, CDR1 is DFQATT and CDR2 is SNEGSKA (reference sequence). CDR3 length: 12 residues. CDR3: CRAGQGNYGYTF. In DNA form, the CDR3 reads TGCAGGGCGGGACAGGGGAACTATGGCTACACCTTC.

The CDR3 bases are TGTGCCACCAGTGATCCTAGCGGGAGTTGGCACAATGAGCAGTACTTC. The encoded protein is CATSDPSGSWHNEQYF. The V gene is TRBV24-1, the J gene TRBJ2-5; 10 bases agree with TRBD2. Unmatched junction bases numbered 14, after V lost 3 bases and J lost 11 bases. The CDR3 spans 16 residues. Germline V gene sequence: CDR1 KGHDR, CDR2 SFDVKD.

This clonotype has more than one count but fewer than ten. CDR3 sequence: CASSPGPKHNEQFF. The DNA of the CDR3 is TGTGCCAGCAGTCCAGGGCCCAAGCACAATGAGCAGTTCTTC. The rearrangement uses TRBV12-3 or TRBV12-4 and TRBJ2-1, with D tentatively TRBD1 (5 bases). V lost 5 bases and J lost 5, with 13 bases in between. This CDR3 has 14 amino acids.

This clonotype was observed a handful of times. The chain recombines TRBV7-9 with TRBJ1-4; perhaps TRBD1 as D (5 bases). The CDR3 is 15 amino acids. CDR1 and CDR2 (germline): SEHNR, FQNEAQ (reference sequence). Trimming left V 3 bases short and J 8 bases short, with 16 bases between. The CDR3, as DNA: TGTGCCAGCAGCTTGGAACCTCGGGACGGCGAAAAACTGTTTTTT. This gives the protein CASSLEPRDGEKLFF.

The sample holds a few counts of this clonotype. V usage is TRBV7-2 and J usage is TRBJ2-3, with TRBD2 matching 11 bases. CDR1 and CDR2 from the germline V gene are SGHTA and FQGNSA. The CDR3 spans 18 residues. Germline trimming cut 5 bases from V and 0 bases from J; bases unmatched to any gene: 10. The CDR3 nucleotides read TGTGCCAGCAGCATTGGACTAGCGGGCTTCCCTAGCACAGATACGCAGTATTTT. Translated: CASSIGLAGFPSTDTQYF.

This chain uses TRBV20-1 with TRBJ2-4; D ambiguous. CDR1 and CDR2 (germline): DFQATT, SNEGSKA (reference sequence). V lost 0 bases and J lost 0, with 9 bases in between. The CDR3 runs to 15 residues. The CDR3 protein is CSARDARKAKNIQYF. The CDR3 DNA reads TGCAGTGCTAGAGACGCCCGTAAAGCCAAAAACATTCAGTACTTC.

This clonotype appeared a single time. J is TRBJ2-7 and V is TRBV4-3; D call uncertain. V was shortened by 1 base and J by 3 bases, with 13 bases between the two germline ends. CDR3 length equals 15 residues. From germline, CDR1 is LGHNA and CDR2 YSLEER. CDR3 DNA: TGCGCCAGCAGCCAAGGGCTACCATTATACTACGAGCAGTACTTC. The encoded protein is CASSQGLPLYYEQYF.

The chain is built from TRBV7-2 and TRBJ2-1, with 9 nucleotides matching TRBD2. V lost 10 bases to trimming and J lost 5 bases; unmatched junction nucleotides: 9. CDR1 is SGHTA and CDR2 is FQGNSA in the germline V gene. This CDR3 contains 14 residues. The CDR3 sequence: CAIGRAGGNNEQFF. CDR3 in DNA: TGTGCCATCGGCAGGGCGGGAGGGAACAATGAGCAGTTCTTC.

J is TRBJ2-1 and V is TRBV20-1; 10 nucleotides line up with TRBD2. The V gene's germline CDR1 is DFQATT and CDR2 SNEGSKA (reference sequence). V dropped 5 bases and J dropped 0; count of bases not matched to a gene: 10. The CDR3 runs to 17 residues. The CDR3: CSAGSGGAPSSYNEQFF. In nucleotides, the CDR3 is TGCAGTGCTGGGAGCGGGGGGGCCCCCAGCTCCTACAATGAGCAGTTCTTC.

In its sample, this clonotype was seen a few times. This chain uses TRBV12-3 or TRBV12-4 with TRBJ2-5, with a tentative D call TRBD2 (6 bases). This CDR3 comprises 16 residues. Trimming took off 3 bases at V and 1 base at J, with 15 bases between the two ends. CDR3 residues: CASSFGRRLFQETQYF. In nucleotides, the CDR3 is TGTGCCAGCAGTTTTGGGAGGCGGCTGTTCCAAGAGACCCAGTACTTC.

This clonotype was counted between two and nine times. The chain employs TRBV21-1 and TRBJ1-1; the table gives TRBD1 as D, unverified against the DNA. TRBV21-1 is described as a pseudogene. CDR3 size: 14 residues. CDR3 loop: CASSKGQGNTEAFF. The CDR3 DNA is TGTGCCAGCAGCAAAGGACAGGGGAACACTGAAGCTTTCTTT.

The sample holds a few counts of this clonotype. V is TRBV27 and J is TRBJ2-7; a weak D match, TRBD2 (5 bases). Trimming stripped 1 base from V and 2 bases from J, with 21 bases between. This CDR3 contains 18 residues. Germline CDR1 is MNHEY and CDR2 is SMNVEV (reference sequence). The chain's CDR3 is CASSLFKGIPSRAYEQYF. The DNA for the CDR3 is TGTGCCAGCAGTTTATTCAAAGGGATTCCTAGCAGAGCCTACGAGCAGTACTTC.

About this clonotype itself: A read error may be the cause here, since a much bigger clone is one base away. V is TRBV4-2 and J is TRBJ1-2; 8 positions match TRBD1. This CDR3 is built from 15 residues. CDR1 and CDR2 from the germline V gene are LGHNA and YNFKEQ. In DNA form, the CDR3 reads TGTGCCAGCAGCCAAGAACGCGCAGGGGGCGCTGGCTGCACCTTC. Its protein product is CASSQERAGGAGCTF.

V usage is TRBV10-1 and J usage is TRBJ2-2; 8 bases align to TRBD2. J lost 5 bases, V lost 4 bases, and 9 bases had no gene match. This CDR3 comprises 16 residues. In germline, CDR1 is WNHNN, CDR2 SYGVQD (reference sequence). CDR3 protein: CASSGTSGGWTGELFF. The CDR3 nucleotides are TGCGCCAGCAGTGGGACAAGCGGGGGTTGGACCGGGGAGCTGTTTTTT.

This chain links TRBV4-1 with TRBJ1-2; the D is unclear. The V end lost 0 bases, the J end lost 3 bases, and 11 bases lay between the germline ends. The germline V gene has CDR1 MGHRA and CDR2 YSYEKL. The CDR3 sequence is 15 residues long. In DNA form, the CDR3 reads TGCGCCAGCAGCCAAGAGGGAGTGAGGGACTATGGCTACACCTTC. Translated, it gives CASSQEGVRDYGYTF.

V usage is TRBV5-4 and J usage is TRBJ2-1; tentatively, D is TRBD2 (6 bases). Germline CDR1 and CDR2: SGHNT and YYREEE (reference sequence). The CDR3 runs to 17 residues. V was trimmed by 3 bases and J by 0 bases, leaving 16 bases between them. The CDR3 DNA reads TGTGCCAGCAGCTCCGGCGTGACTAGGAGCTCCTACAATGAGCAGTTCTTC. This gives the protein CASSSGVTRSSYNEQFF.

This clonotype was seen a handful of times. The V and J genes are TRBV10-2 and TRBJ2-5, with D unclear. Germline loops: CDR1 WSHSY, CDR2 SAAADI. V was shortened by 9 bases and J by 5 bases, with 7 bases between the two germline ends. The length of the CDR3 is 10 residues. The CDR3 coding sequence is TGCGCCAGTGAGGAGGAGACCCAGTACTTC. Translated: CASEEETQYF.

This clonotype occurred many times. The J gene is TRBJ2-1, the V gene TRBV5-1, with 12 positions matching TRBD2. Per the germline V gene, CDR1 is SGHRS and CDR2 is YFSETQ. The CDR3 has 16 residues. J gave up 4 bases and V 1 base, and 3 bases lay outside the gene matches. CDR3 protein: CASSLRTSGGYNEQFF. CDR3 sequence (DNA): TGCGCCAGCAGCTTGAGAACTAGCGGGGGGTACAATGAGCAGTTCTTC. The complete variable domain, with remaining parts taken from reference TRBV5-1 and TRBJ2-1, reads KAGVTQTPRYLIKTRGQQVTLSCSPISGHRSVSWYQQTPGQGLQFLFEYFSETQRNKGNFPGRFSGRQFSNSRSEMNVSTLELGDSALYLCASSLRTSGGYNEQFFGPGTRLTVL.

With respect to this clonotype: A read error may produce the germline difference seen at one junction end. The chain recombines TRBV7-9 with TRBJ1-1; D is undetermined. There are 13 residues in the CDR3. Germline values: CDR1 SEHNR, CDR2 FQNEAQ (reference sequence). This CDR3 is CASSLGANTETFF. Written as DNA, the CDR3 is TGTGCCAGCAGCTTAGGGGCGAACACTGAAACTTTCTTT.